This record looks at one TCR beta chain sequence and its context. This clone was seen just once. Its cognate antigen has yet to be identified. Base qualities are not provided; no much larger clone lies one nucleotide away. The CDR3 has 14 amino acids, counting the end cysteine and phenylalanine. The sequence is cut down to CDR3 DNA, 42 bases in frame from base 1. Trimming takes 2 bases from V and 0 bases from J, and the germline ends sit 5 bases apart. CDR1 MNHEY and CDR2 SMNVEV were looked up in the germline V gene (reference sequence). The cohort consisted of some 730 healthy bone marrow donors. All cohort members were sampled while nominally healthy, although unrecorded immune exposures were likely present. CMV serostatus was positive for 250 to 300 and negative for about half of the roughly 700 cohort members, and was not recorded for this donor. Each donor provided a peripheral blood sample, and peripheral blood mononuclear cells were used for TCR beta sequencing. Genomic DNA extraction from the blood cell samples was performed with the Qiagen DNeasy Blood Extraction Kit.

Libraries were prepared through the immunoSEQ multiplex PCR assay. The multiplex PCR relied on a mix of 60 forward primers for TCR Vbeta segments and 13 reverse primers for TCR Jbeta segments. The CDR3 region of rearranged TCR beta genes was amplified from genomic DNA by a multiplex PCR assay. The amplified TCR beta libraries were sequenced on the Illumina HiSeq System as 87-base-pair reads. From the authors' description of their analysis: In a later analysis, tens of millions of unique TCR beta chains were counted across the 666 repertoires, and roughly 9.9 million of these chains were shared by at least two donors. Raw reads were error-corrected and collapsed into unique sequences by a nearest-neighbor algorithm in which closely related sequences were merged to remove PCR and sequencing errors. Alignment of CDR3 sequences to IMGT reference sequences was used to assign V, D and J gene segments. For a sequence to be retained, at least a six-nucleotide match to both a V gene segment and a J gene segment was required. Rearrangements were classified as productive when the CDR3 lacked stop codons and remained in frame with V and J, and all other rearrangements were classified as non-productive. CDR3 was defined according to IMGT convention as the region running from the second conserved V-encoded cysteine to the conserved J-encoded phenylalanine. In an earlier analysis of approximately 500 of the donors, sequences lacking an unambiguous match to a single V gene segment were excluded. In an earlier analysis of several hundred of the donors, V segments were called functional above 56.7% productive rearrangements and were called segregating when the between-donor standard deviation exceeded 5%. A statistical classification framework was developed to diagnose cytomegalovirus status using the catalog of TCR beta chain sequences. V and J gene assignment, in a later analysis, came from comparing TCR nucleotide sequences with IMGT/GENE-DB human TR gene sequences. A later analysis assigned CDR3 sequences and most-parsimonious VDJ recombination scenarios with the TCRdist pipeline. In a later analysis, each TCR beta chain was defined by its CDR3 amino acid sequence together with its V-gene family, and reads without a unique V-gene family were excluded. To address suspected cross-contamination and a sequencing artifact, a later analysis removed over 500 highly shared, low-generation-probability nucleotide sequences. A later analysis calculated a clonal expansion index for each public chain from normalized within-repertoire ranks of inferred template counts. In a later analysis, generation probabilities were computed with a VDJ recombination model fitted to out-of-frame rearrangements, and the resulting probabilities were checked against IGoR. Hypergeometric tests were used in a later analysis to score TCR-TCR, TCR-HLA and TCR-CMV co-occurrence, with a repertoire-size bias correction applied to the TCR pairs. False discovery rates were estimated in a later analysis by permuting HLA or CMV assignments 20 times. In a later analysis, co-occurring TCRs were grouped using DBSCAN, with TCRdist sequence similarity added in when clustering inside HLA-allele-positive subsets. Repertoires with fewer than 30,000 or more than 120,000 public chains, plus five repertoires with anomalous nucleotide sharing, were excluded from co-occurrence clustering. Held by TCRdb, this immuneACCESS table contains in-frame sequences only and omits some clones. Under half of the omission traces to an unresolved V gene where checked; the cause of the rest is unknown. Clone size and V and J calls were adopted from that table, with D and trimming inferred from the DNA. This sample gives around 150,000 clones in total; roughly 75% of them show up just once. The ten biggest clones cover approximately 4.3% of the sample.

The sample originates from a study of cytomegalovirus exposure and HLA in healthy donors (dated by TCRdb to about 2017). Concerning the study at large: An earlier analysis of several hundred of the donors reported 276 Gb of sequence data and approximately 120 million unique TCR beta sequences obtained from some 200 million T cells. Along with the approximately 670-subject first cohort, a separate validation cohort of over a hundred different subjects was used. Using immunosequencing, the study profiled T cell repertoires from approximately 700 subjects and related those repertoires to cytomegalovirus serostatus. In an earlier analysis of 500 to 650 of the donors, high-throughput TCR beta sequencing was used to judge whether each TCR beta V gene segment behaved as functional or pseudogenic. Typing coverage varied by locus: roughly 629-630 donors for A, B, C, DRB1 and DQB1; roughly 560 for DQA1; about 570 for DPA1; more than 450 for DPB1. Of the approximately 400 genotyped donors, less than 85% were placed in the genetic ancestry cluster associated with self-reported Caucasian donors. An early release that covered about 640 HLA-typed donors contained approximately 290 gigabases of sequencing data and tens of millions of unique TCR sequences. To predict cytomegalovirus infection status, the study brought together high-throughput TCR immunosequencing, statistical association of individual TCRs with disease status, and machine learning. Rather than using new phenotypic data, the later analysis identified candidate immune exposures from TCR beta sequences and from how often those sequences occurred across donors. Donor age, sex, ethnicity and CMV serostatus were compiled alongside the repertoire data. The aim of the study was to test whether cataloging public T cell receptors could identify signatures of past pathogen exposure. HLA typing covered class I and class II loci at four-digit resolution. Genome-wide SNP genotypes for about 60% of the roughly 670 donors were used in a later genetic analysis, which treated that subset as a discovery cohort. Several DR-DQ haplotypes were handled as single units for association and clustering because linkage in the cohort was strong. A later analysis re-analyzed previously published TCR beta repertoires from approximately 670 donors and added high-resolution HLA genotyping to study TCR occurrence patterns. Across some 400 genotyped donors of the cohort, an average of about 200,000 unique TCR beta nucleotide sequences per donor were sequenced, and roughly 20% of those sequences were non-productive. All discovery cohort repertoires had been generated on a single sequencing platform.

The study at large found these results: According to a later analysis, most CMV-associated TCR beta chains appeared to be HLA-restricted, and the HLA associations seemed to be driven largely by CMV exposure. In the study, around 160 TCR beta chains were listed as associated with cytomegalovirus. It was suggested by the authors that the approach could potentially be generalized to other disease states and immunological phenotypes. A group of highly shared sequence variants was considered likely to be a technical artifact of the sequencing pipeline. A further reported finding was that TCR beta sequences accurately predicted the HLA-A and HLA-B alleles for most subjects in the first cohort. An association between a missense DCLRE1C variant and V-gene and J-gene trimming of TCR beta chains was found in a later genetic analysis and replicated in an independent cohort. Several of the top co-occurrence clusters appeared to be linked to parvovirus B19, influenza, CMV and Epstein-Barr virus, according to a later analysis. In an earlier analysis of roughly 500 of the donors, most TCR beta V segments appeared in productive rearrangements about 90% or about 30% of the time, broadly matching IMGT annotations. Assigning TCR associations to individual alleles was difficult when HLA alleles, especially DR and DQ, strongly co-occurred. Because some donors lacked HLA typing at each locus, the association tests relied only on the typed subset. In a later analysis, the rate of TCR association differed among HLA loci, with DRB1 alleles having the most associated TCRs and HLA-C alleles having the fewest. The 87-base-pair reads could not distinguish some IMGT-functional V segments, including TRBV6-2 and TRBV6-3, so those segments were excluded. A later analysis associated some 17,000 TCR beta sequences with specific HLA alleles at a false discovery rate of 0.05. This cohort had only TCR beta chains sequenced, and the lack of alpha or paired-chain data limited which features could be detected. A few of the identified cytomegalovirus-associated TCR beta chains were confirmed in vitro to be specific for cytomegalovirus antigens. The only immune exposure information available for the cohort was CMV serostatus. In a later analysis, HLA-associated TCR beta chains showed more clonal expansion and lower generation probabilities than non-associated chains that were equally common. The earlier analysis of some 540 of the donors excluded over 15 rarely observed V segments, including chromosome 9 orphons, because counts were too low. Roughly uniform sequencing depth across donors was assumed in presence/absence analyses, although this assumption may not hold. Linkage disequilibrium might explain the correlated functional status among segregating V segments, but an unknown experimental factor could not be excluded. While some public TCRs were present in many individuals, most TCR sequences turned up only very rarely across donors. The classifier was reported to diagnose cytomegalovirus status with high specificity and sensitivity in both the original and validation cohorts. A later genetic analysis reported fewer N-insertions in productive TCRs among donors in an Asian-associated ancestry cluster than the roughly 700-donor mean.

The receptor's source is a man aged 25-45 years in good health. Recombination linked TRBV27 to TRBJ1-5, with no D gene named confidently. Input material: PBMCs. The DNA sequence is given as TGTGCCAGCAGTTTACTCAGTAGCAATCAGCCCCAGCATTTT. Its translation is CASSLLSSNQPQHF.